This TCR beta chain appears in the sequencing data of a study of cytomegalovirus exposure and HLA in healthy donors. Amplification used 60 Vbeta primers and 13 Jbeta primers. Data came from immunoSEQ multiplex PCR; TCRdb stores just in-frame clones and leaves some out. This repertoire shows 220,000 or so clones, around 75% found once; its top ten account for approximately 1.9%. The CDR3 has 13 residues. Looked up from germline, CDR1 is LGHNA and CDR2 is YNFKEQ. V was trimmed by 3 bases and J by 5 bases, leaving 9 bases between them. Regarding the study as a whole: CMV serostatus stood as the only immune exposure information on hand. Later analysis associated a missense DCLRE1C variant with TCR beta V- and J-gene trimming. Being productive about 87% or about 30% of the time was typical of most TCR beta V segments in an earlier analysis. There were some public TCRs occurring in many donors, but most TCR sequences were rare.

With regard to this clone: Its target is unknown.

This receptor was taken from a woman aged 25 to 45 in good health and CMV-seronegative. The chain uses TRBV4-2 and TRBJ2-3, with D possibly matching TRBD2 (5 bases). Sample: PBMCs. The CDR3 sequence: CASSQEEEDTQYF. The DNA for the CDR3 is TGTGCCAGCAGCCAGGAGGAAGAAGATACGCAGTATTTT.